The TCR beta chain described here comes from a study of CD8+ T cells in alopecia areata listed by TCRdb under 2018. About the full investigation: The treated patients took part in an open-label pilot trial in which moderate-to-severe alopecia areata was treated with oral tofacitinib at 5 to 10 mg twice daily. Patients received tofacitinib for 6 to 18 months and were then followed off drug for 6 months to check for delayed response and recurrence. immunoSEQ multiplex PCR using 35 Vbeta forward primers and 13 Jbeta reverse primers was used to amplify TCRbeta CDR3 regions. Disease severity in treated patients was measured with the SALT score, which quantifies the percentage of affected scalp surface area. Human TCRbeta sequencing covered scalp tissue and sorted CD4+ and CD8+ peripheral blood T cells from patchy and totalis/universalis alopecia areata patients and healthy controls. Scalp clonality was compared among normal scalp (n=4), patchy alopecia areata scalp (n=8), and alopecia totalis/universalis scalp (n=8). RNA was obtained with the PAXgene miRNA kit for fixed scalp, the miRNeasy kit for PBMCs, and the RNeasy kit for mouse skin. Patients on tofacitinib were biopsied at baseline and after 4 and 24 weeks of treatment, and several of the patients also had a later scalp biopsy. The study used high-throughput TCRbeta sequencing to examine T cell clonal expansion in alopecia areata, in both the C3H/HeJ mouse model and human patients.

V gives up 4 bases and J gives up 4 bases, and the segment between their germline ends measures 11 bases. The CDR3 numbers 13 residues from cysteine through phenylalanine. Of the read, only the CDR3 DNA is kept; its 39 bases are in frame from base 1. CDR1 SEHNR and CDR2 FQNEAQ were looked up in the germline V gene (reference sequence). This specimen's time point label, interpreted: roughly 26 weeks on oral tofacitinib. In light of the paper, this sample's treatment or condition label describes: oral pan-JAK inhibitor, 5-10 mg twice daily. Lesional scalp punch biopsies and peripheral blood were collected from alopecia areata patients. After PBMCs were isolated by density centrifugation and stained for CD3, CD4 and CD8, a FACSAria was used to sort CD4+ and CD8+ T cells. Libraries were constructed by the immunoSEQ multiplex PCR assay. RNA was extracted from all samples and reverse transcribed into cDNA as template for TCR sequencing. First-strand cDNA was synthesized using SuperScript III with a 2:1 mix of oligo-dT and random hexamers. A synthetic immune receptor repertoire was used to measure amplification bias, and any remaining bias was corrected computationally. The authors processed their data as follows. Raw reads were preprocessed for error removal, and CDR3 was defined according to IMGT conventions as running from the conserved cysteine to phenylalanine. Clonality was computed as 1 minus the Shannon entropy, with the entropy normalized by log2 of the number of productive unique TCRs. Whether each scalp clone was CD4 or CD8 was inferred by checking scalp TCRbeta sequences against the CD4 and CD8 repertoires from sorted blood. In TCRdb, the immuneACCESS table is reduced to in-frame sequences with V and J assigned. These tables do not hold every clone; where another copy was compared, an unresolved V gene accounts for under half, and the others remain unexplained. That table is the source of V, J and clone size, and D and trimming were worked out from the DNA. The table for this sample lists 170,000 or so clones; about 60% of them were counted only once. Over 10% of the sample rests with the top ten.

Overall results and qualifications from the work: Because the treated cohort was small and had only one nonresponder, larger studies are needed to examine links between baseline CD8+ expansion and response. Shared TCR sequences between patients were less evident than in mice, which may be partly attributable to HLA diversity in the patient population. Scalp TCR repertoire analysis is complicated because resident alphabeta T cells in normal human skin are also sequenced, whereas mouse skin is dominated by gammadelta T cells. With tofacitinib, both scalp clonality and the number of expanded CD8+ clones among the top 100 scalp clones went down significantly. Many expanded lesional clones persisted in scalp and blood during tofacitinib treatment, which may partly explain relapse after stopping treatment. Compared with normal scalp, lesional scalp had higher clonality and more expanded CD8+ clones, particularly in alopecia totalis/universalis, a pattern that suggests antigenic drive.

This clone showed up just a few times. Its specific antigen is unknown. It has no much larger one-base neighbor in the sample; base qualities were not kept. The rearranged chain carries TRBV7-9 and TRBJ2-7; confidence is insufficient to name the D gene. Sample: CD8+ T cells sorted from blood, taken at week 24, from a patient treated with tofacitinib. The sequence was collected from a human donor with alopecia areata. Here the CDR3 is given as CASSSPLGYEQYF. The nucleotides are TGTGCCAGCAGCTCACCACTCGGATACGAGCAGTACTTC.